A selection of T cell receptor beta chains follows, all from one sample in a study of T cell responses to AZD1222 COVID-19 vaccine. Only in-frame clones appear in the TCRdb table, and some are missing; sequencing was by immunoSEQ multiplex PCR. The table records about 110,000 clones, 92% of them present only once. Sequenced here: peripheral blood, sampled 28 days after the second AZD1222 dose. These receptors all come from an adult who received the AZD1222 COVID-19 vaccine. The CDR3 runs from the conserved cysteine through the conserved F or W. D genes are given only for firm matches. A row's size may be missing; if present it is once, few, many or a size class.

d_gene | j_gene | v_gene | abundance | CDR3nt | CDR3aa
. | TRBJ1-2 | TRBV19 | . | TGTGCCAGTAGTATAGGAGGGGGACCCTATGGCTACACCTTC | CASSIGGGPYGYTF
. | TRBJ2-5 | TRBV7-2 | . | TGTGCCAGCAGCTTATCTGGGGTCGGGCGTGAGACCCAGTACTTC | CASSLSGVGRETQYF
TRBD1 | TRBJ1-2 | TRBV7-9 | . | TGTGCCAGCAGCTTACCGGGACAGGGAGCTTCTGGCTACACCTTC | CASSLPGQGASGYTF
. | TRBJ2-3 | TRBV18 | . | TGTGCCAGCTCACCACCGTCAAAGGGGCCAGATACGCAGTATTTT | CASSPPSKGPDTQYF
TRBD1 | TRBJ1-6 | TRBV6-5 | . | TGTGCCAGCAGGGACCCGACAGGGCAGCGATCACCCCTCCACTTT | CASRDPTGQRSPLHF
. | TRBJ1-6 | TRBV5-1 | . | TGCGCCAGCAGCACAGGGCCGTCAAATTCACCCCTCCACTTT | CASSTGPSNSPLHF
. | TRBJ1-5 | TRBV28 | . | TGTGCCAGCAGTTCCTACAGGGTAGGGGGCAATCAGCCCCAGCATTTT | CASSSYRVGGNQPQHF
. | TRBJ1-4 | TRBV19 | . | TGTGCCAGTAGTATAGTTCCGACAGCAGCAACTAATGAAAAACTGTTTTTT | CASSIVPTAATNEKLFF
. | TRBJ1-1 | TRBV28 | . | TGTGCCAGCAGCTTCCCGGGGGGTCTAGTAAACGAAGCTTTCTTT | CASSFPGGLVNEAFF
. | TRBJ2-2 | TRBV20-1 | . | TGCAGTGCTAGAGGTCCCGGGGAGCTGTTTTTT | CSARGPGELFF
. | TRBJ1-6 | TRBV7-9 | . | TGTGCCAGCAGCTTAGTAGGGGCGGGGGACGATAATTCACCCCTCCACTTT | CASSLVGAGDDNSPLHF
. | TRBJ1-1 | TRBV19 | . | TGTGCCAGTACAGAGGGATATGAAGCTTTCTTT | CASTEGYEAFF
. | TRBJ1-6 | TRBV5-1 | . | TGCGCCAGCTCAACCTCGAGCGGCCCAAATTCACCCCTCCACTTT | CASSTSSGPNSPLHF
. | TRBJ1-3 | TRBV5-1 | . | TGCGCCAGCAGCTTGAATCCCACAGGCCTCTCTGGAAACACCATATATTTT | CASSLNPTGLSGNTIYF
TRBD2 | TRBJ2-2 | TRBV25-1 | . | TGTGCCATCGACGGACTAGCGGGGTTATCCGGGGAGCTGTTTTTT | CAIDGLAGLSGELFF
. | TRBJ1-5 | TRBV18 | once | TGTGCCAGCTCACCATCAGGGGCGGTCAATCAGCCCCAGCATTTT | CASSPSGAVNQPQHF
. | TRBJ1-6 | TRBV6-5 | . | TGTGCCAGCACTAAAACAGGGAATTCACCCCTCCACTTT | CASTKTGNSPLHF
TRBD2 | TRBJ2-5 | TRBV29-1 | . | TGCAGCGTAGGAACTAGCGGGGTACAAGAGACCCAGTACTTC | CSVGTSGVQETQYF
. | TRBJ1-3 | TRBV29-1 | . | TGCAGCGGGAGGGGATCCGGAAACACCATATATTTT | CSGRGSGNTIYF
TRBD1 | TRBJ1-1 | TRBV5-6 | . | TGTGCCAGCAGGGGACAGGCACGCGGTAACACTGAAGCTTTCTTT | CASRGQARGNTEAFF
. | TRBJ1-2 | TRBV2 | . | TGTGCCAGCAGTAATGTAGGGTCCCCCTACACCTTC | CASSNVGSPYTF
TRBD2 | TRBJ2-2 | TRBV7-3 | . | TGTGCCACTCGGGGAGGGACGAACACCGGGGAGCTGTTTTTT | CATRGGTNTGELFF
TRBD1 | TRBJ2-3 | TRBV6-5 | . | TGTGCCAGCAGGGACAGGGGGGGCCGGGATACGCAGTATTTT | CASRDRGGRDTQYF
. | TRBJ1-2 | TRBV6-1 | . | TGTGCCAGCAGTGAACCTGCATTCTATGGCTACACCTTC | CASSEPAFYGYTF
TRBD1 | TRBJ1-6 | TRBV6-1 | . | TGTGCCAGCAGTGAATTCCGGACGGACAGGGGCCGGATTGAGATCGACCTCCACTTT | CASSEFRTDRGRIEIDLHF
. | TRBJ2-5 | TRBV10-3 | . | TGTGCCATCAGACGAACCGACAGTTTACAAGAGACCCAGTACTTC | CAIRRTDSLQETQYF
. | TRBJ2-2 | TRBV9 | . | TGTGCCAGCAGCGTAGCTGGGGCCCGAGCCGGGGAGCTGTTTTTT | CASSVAGARAGELFF
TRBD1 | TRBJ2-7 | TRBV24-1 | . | TGTGCCACCAGTACCCCCGGGACAGGGGCCCATTACTCCTACGAGCAGTACTTC | CATSTPGTGAHYSYEQYF
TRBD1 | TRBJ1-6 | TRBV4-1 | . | TGCGCCAGCAGCCAAGTACGGTATGGACAGGGACTCTCCTATAATTCACCCCTCCACTTT | CASSQVRYGQGLSYNSPLHF
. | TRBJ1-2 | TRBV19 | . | TGTGCCAGTAGTATAGATTTCCCGGGTGGTTACACCTTC | CASSIDFPGGYTF
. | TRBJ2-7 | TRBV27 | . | TGTGCCAGCAGTTTTAGGGACGGAGGGTCCGAGCAGTACTTC | CASSFRDGGSEQYF
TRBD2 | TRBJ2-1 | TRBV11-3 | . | TGTGCCAGCAGCTTTGGCGGGGGGACTTACAATGAGCAGTTCTTC | CASSFGGGTYNEQFF
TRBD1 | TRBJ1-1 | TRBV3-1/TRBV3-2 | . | TGTGCCAGCAGCCAAGGGACAGGGGGCGCGGGGACTGAAGCTTTCTTT | CASSQGTGGAGTEAFF
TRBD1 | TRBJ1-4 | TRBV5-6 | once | TGTGCCAGCAGCTTTACGACAGGGGGAAAGGAAAAACTGTTTTTT | CASSFTTGGKEKLFF
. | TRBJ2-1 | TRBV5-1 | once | TGCGCCAGCAGCCCGGATTTAGGACTAAACAATGAGCAGTTCTTC | CASSPDLGLNNEQFF
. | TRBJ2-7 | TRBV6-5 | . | TGTGCCAGCAGTTACCGAAGGGGGGTCTACGAGCAGTACTTC | CASSYRRGVYEQYF
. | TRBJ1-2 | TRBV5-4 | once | TGTGCCAGCAGCTCGGGGCGGGAGCGTGGCTACACCTTC | CASSSGRERGYTF
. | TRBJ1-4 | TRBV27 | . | TGTGCCAGCAGTTTATCCCCTTTGGAAAAACTGTTTTTT | CASSLSPLEKLFF
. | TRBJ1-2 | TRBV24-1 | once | TGTGCCGACGTATGGGGGGATGGCTACACCTTC | CADVWGDGYTF
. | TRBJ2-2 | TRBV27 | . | TGTGCCAGCAGTTTACAGAGGCAGGGGGGGACCGGGGAGCTGTTTTTT | CASSLQRQGGTGELFF
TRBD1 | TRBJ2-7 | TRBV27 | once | TGTGCCAGCAGTTTCCGGGACAGGGGGCGAACTCAGTACTTC | CASSFRDRGRTQYF